Listed here is a single TCR beta chain. The target antigen is unknown. TRB rearrangements spanning V, D and J were amplified using mixed TRB-A/B primers. TCRdb re-analysed the multiplex PCR reads in MiXCR, keeping a single row per CDR3 protein. The sample records about 2,000 distinct CDR3 sequences, about 61% being singletons. This record comes from a study of T cell repertoires in aging, cancer and after chemotherapy. The template was genomic DNA from peripheral blood, not RNA. Findings and limits, study-wide: Age-matched healthy donors had significantly more diverse, less clonal blood TCR repertoires than untreated cancer patients.

This TCR was sampled from a human donor with a solid tumor. The sequencing input was blood.

The CDR3: CSAIAAVDQETQYF. CDR3 sequence (DNA): TGCAGCGCCATCGCGGCGGTCGACCAAGAGACCCAGTACTTC. This rearrangement joins TRBV29-1 to TRBJ2-5, with unresolved D. V lost 7 bases, J lost 0 bases, and 15 bases lay in between. From germline, CDR1 is SQVTM and CDR2 ANQGSEA. This CDR3 is built from 14 residues.